The T cell receptor (beta chain) described here comes from a study of cytomegalovirus exposure and HLA in healthy donors. This PCR relied on a set of 60 Vbeta primers and 13 Jbeta primers. Profiling relied on immunoSEQ multiplex PCR, and the TCRdb table lists in-frame clones only, not all of them. The table includes tens of thousands of clones, over 70% detected once. The V gene's germline CDR1 is SGHTS and CDR2 YDEGEE. There are 14 residues in the CDR3. Unmatched junction bases numbered 3, after V lost 2 bases and J lost 2 bases. The sample comprised PBMCs. This sequence joins TRBV5-8 and TRBJ1-1; 7 bases map to TRBD1. This receptor was taken from a man aged 55 to 69 in good health and CMV-seropositive. The CDR3 protein is CASSFYRGNTEAFF. The CDR3 DNA reads TGTGCCAGCAGCTTCTACAGGGGTAACACTGAAGCTTTCTTT. Full variable domain (remainder filled in from reference TRBV5-8 and TRBJ1-1): EAGVTQSPTHLIKTRGQQATLRCSPISGHTSVYWYQQALGLGLQFLLWYDEGEERNRGNFPPRFSGRQFPNYSSELNVNALELEDSALYLCASSFYRGNTEAFFGQGTRLTVV.